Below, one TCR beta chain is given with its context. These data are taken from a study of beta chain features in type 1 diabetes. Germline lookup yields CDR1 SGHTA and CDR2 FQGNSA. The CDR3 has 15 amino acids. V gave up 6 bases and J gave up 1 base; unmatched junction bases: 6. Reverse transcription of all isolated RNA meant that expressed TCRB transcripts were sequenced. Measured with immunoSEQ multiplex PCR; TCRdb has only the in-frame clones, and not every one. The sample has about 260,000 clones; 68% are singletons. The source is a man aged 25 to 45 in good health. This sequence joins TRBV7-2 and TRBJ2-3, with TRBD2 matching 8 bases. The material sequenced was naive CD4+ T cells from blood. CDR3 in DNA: TGTGCCAGCAGTTCGGGAGCGGGGGGCACAGATACGCAGTATTTT. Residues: CASSSGAGGTDTQYF.